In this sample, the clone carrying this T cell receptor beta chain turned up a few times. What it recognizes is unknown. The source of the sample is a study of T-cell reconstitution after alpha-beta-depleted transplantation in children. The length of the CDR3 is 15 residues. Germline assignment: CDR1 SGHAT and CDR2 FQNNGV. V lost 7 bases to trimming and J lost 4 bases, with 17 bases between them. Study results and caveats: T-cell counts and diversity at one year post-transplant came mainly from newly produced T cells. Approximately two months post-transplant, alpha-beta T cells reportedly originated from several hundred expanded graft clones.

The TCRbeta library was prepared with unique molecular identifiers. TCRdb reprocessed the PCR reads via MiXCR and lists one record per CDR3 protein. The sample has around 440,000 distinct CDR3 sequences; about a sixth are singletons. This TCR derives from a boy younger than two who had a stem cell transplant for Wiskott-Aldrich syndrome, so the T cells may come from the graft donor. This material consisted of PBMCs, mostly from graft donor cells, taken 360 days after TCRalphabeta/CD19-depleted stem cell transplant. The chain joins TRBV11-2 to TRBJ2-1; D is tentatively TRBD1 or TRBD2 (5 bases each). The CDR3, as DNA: TGTGCCAGCACGCTATCAGTGAGGGGTTACAATGAGCAGTTCTTC. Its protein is CASTLSVRGYNEQFF.